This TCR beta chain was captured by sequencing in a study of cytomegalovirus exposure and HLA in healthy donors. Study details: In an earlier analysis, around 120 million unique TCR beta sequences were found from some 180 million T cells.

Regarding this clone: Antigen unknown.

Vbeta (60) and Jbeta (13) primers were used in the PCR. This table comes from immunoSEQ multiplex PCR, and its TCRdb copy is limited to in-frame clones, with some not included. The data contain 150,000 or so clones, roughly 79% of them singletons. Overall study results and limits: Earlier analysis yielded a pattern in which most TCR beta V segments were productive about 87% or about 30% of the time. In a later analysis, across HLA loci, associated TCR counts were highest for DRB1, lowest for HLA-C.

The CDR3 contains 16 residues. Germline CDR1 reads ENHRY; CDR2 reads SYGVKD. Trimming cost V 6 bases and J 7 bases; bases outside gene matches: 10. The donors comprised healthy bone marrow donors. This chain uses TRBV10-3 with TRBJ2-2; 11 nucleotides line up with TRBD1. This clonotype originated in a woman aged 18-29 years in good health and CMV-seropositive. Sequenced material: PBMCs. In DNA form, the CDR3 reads TGTGCCATCAGCCCATCCGGGACAGGGGGTATCGGGGAGCTGTTTTTT. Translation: CAISPSGTGGIGELFF.